The present entry profiles one T cell receptor (beta chain) with its context. The antigen this receptor binds is unknown. No much larger clone is present one base from it, and per-base qualities are unavailable. The V end loses 3 bases and the J end loses 1 base, and a stretch of 11 bases separates them. Looking up the germline V gene yields CDR1 SGHRS and CDR2 YFSETQ. The CDR3 measures 15 amino acids from cysteine to phenylalanine. Only the CDR3 DNA is retained, 45 bases long and in frame from the first base. The cohort was made up of 666 healthy bone marrow donors. At the time of sampling, all cohort members were nominally healthy, though unrecorded immune exposures were likely present. The donor was CMV seronegative and belonged to the group of 320 or so seronegative cohort members. A peripheral blood sample was collected from each donor, and TCR beta sequencing was performed on peripheral blood mononuclear cells. The Qiagen DNeasy Blood Extraction Kit was used to extract genomic DNA from the blood cell samples.

Libraries were constructed by the immunoSEQ multiplex PCR assay. For the multiplex PCR, a mixture combining 60 forward primers for TCR Vbeta segments and 13 reverse primers for TCR Jbeta segments was used. The CDR3 region of rearranged TCR beta genes was amplified from genomic DNA by a multiplex PCR assay. Amplified TCR beta libraries were sequenced as 87-base-pair reads on the Illumina HiSeq System. The original pipeline was this. A later analysis counted some 74 million unique TCR beta chains across the 700 or so repertoires, and roughly 9.9 million of these chains were shared by at least two donors. Raw reads were error-corrected and collapsed into unique sequences with a nearest-neighbor algorithm that merged closely related sequences to remove PCR and sequencing errors. CDR3 sequences were aligned to IMGT reference sequences to assign V, D and J gene segments. For a sequence to be retained, a match of at least six nucleotides to both a V gene segment and a J gene segment was required. Rearrangements were called productive when the CDR3 lacked stop codons and stayed in frame with V and J; all others were non-productive. Following IMGT convention, CDR3 was defined as the stretch from the second conserved V-encoded cysteine up to the conserved J-encoded phenylalanine. Sequences without an unambiguous match to a single V gene segment were excluded from the earlier analysis of about 630 of the donors. In an earlier analysis of approximately 560 of the donors, a V segment was called functional when productive rearrangements were above 56.7%, and segregating when the standard deviation between donors exceeded 5%. To diagnose cytomegalovirus status from the catalog of TCR beta chain sequences, a statistical classification framework was built. In a later analysis, TCR nucleotide sequences were compared against IMGT/GENE-DB human TR gene sequences so that V and J genes could be assigned. The TCRdist pipeline was used in a later analysis to assign CDR3 sequences and most-parsimonious VDJ recombination scenarios. In a later analysis, each TCR beta chain was defined by its CDR3 amino acid sequence together with its V-gene family, and reads without a unique V-gene family were excluded. As a way to deal with suspected cross-contamination and a sequencing artifact, a later analysis dropped 640 or so nucleotide sequences that were highly shared and had low generation probability. A later analysis calculated a clonal expansion index for each public chain from normalized within-repertoire ranks of inferred template counts. In a later analysis, generation probabilities were computed with a VDJ recombination model fitted to out-of-frame rearrangements, and the resulting probabilities were checked against IGoR. A later analysis scored TCR-TCR, TCR-HLA and TCR-CMV co-occurrence with hypergeometric tests, applying a repertoire-size bias correction to TCR pairs. A later analysis estimated false discovery rates by permuting HLA or CMV assignments 20 times. In a later analysis, co-occurring TCRs were grouped using DBSCAN, and TCRdist sequence similarity was added for clustering within HLA-allele-positive subsets. Repertoires with fewer than 30,000 or more than 120,000 public chains were left out of co-occurrence clustering, as were about five repertoires with anomalous nucleotide sharing. Entries here come from immuneACCESS through TCRdb and include only in-frame sequences with V and J called. Some clones fail to appear in such tables; in the studies checked, an unresolved V gene covers under half of the shortfall, and the cause of the remainder is unknown. For V, J and clone size, that table is used; D and trimming come from the DNA. For this sample there are 130,000 or so clones; about 75% appear just once. The top ten hold around 3.2% of the sample.

The record originates from a study of cytomegalovirus exposure and HLA in healthy donors (dated 2017 in TCRdb). Study-wide context: An earlier analysis of 587 of the donors reported around 280 Gb of sequence data and about 120 million unique TCR beta sequences obtained from some 200 million T cells. An early release that covered about 600 HLA-typed donors contained approximately 290 gigabases of sequencing data and around 85 million unique TCR sequences. The genetic ancestry cluster associated with self-reported Caucasian donors included roughly four fifths of the approximately 400 genotyped donors. The aim of the study was to test whether cataloging public T cell receptors could identify signatures of past pathogen exposure. The study used immunosequencing to profile the T cell repertoires of 666 subjects and linked those repertoires to cytomegalovirus serostatus. Along with the approximately 700-subject first cohort, a separate validation cohort of more than 90 different subjects was used. To predict cytomegalovirus infection status, the study brought together high-throughput TCR immunosequencing, statistical association of individual TCRs with disease status, and machine learning. To study patterns of TCR occurrence, a later analysis re-analyzed previously published TCR beta repertoires from several hundred donors and added high-resolution HLA genotyping. In the later analysis, no new phenotypic data were used to find candidate immune exposures; instead, reliance was placed on TCR beta sequences and their occurrence across donors. An earlier analysis of a few hundred of the donors applied high-throughput TCR beta sequencing to assess whether each TCR beta V gene segment acted as functional or pseudogenic. Alongside the repertoire data, information on donor age, sex, ethnicity and CMV serostatus was compiled. A later genetic analysis used genome-wide SNP genotypes for about three fifths of the 666 donors, treating that subset as a discovery cohort. All discovery cohort repertoires had been generated on a single sequencing platform. HLA typing included class I and class II loci at four-digit resolution. The number of donors typed differed by locus, with about 629-630 for A, B, C, DRB1 and DQB1, 522 for DQA1, under 610 for DPA1, and about 450 for DPB1. Several DR-DQ haplotypes were treated as single units for association and clustering because of strong linkage in the cohort. Across 398 genotyped donors of the cohort, an average of about 220,000 unique TCR beta nucleotide sequences per donor were sequenced, and roughly a sixth of those sequences were non-productive. Study-level results and caveats: In both the original and validation cohorts, the classifier was reported to diagnose cytomegalovirus status with high specificity and sensitivity. Presence/absence analyses assumed roughly uniform sequencing depth across donors, an assumption that may not hold. Because HLA typing was unavailable for some donors at each locus, only the typed subset was used in association tests. Because counts were too low, some 17 rarely observed V segments, including chromosome 9 orphons, were left out of the earlier analysis of 587 of the donors. The sequencing pipeline was judged likely to have produced a cluster of highly shared sequence variants as a technical artifact. The 87-base-pair reads could not distinguish some IMGT-functional V segments, including TRBV6-2 and TRBV6-3, so those segments were excluded. For the cohort, immune exposure information was limited to CMV serostatus. The study listed 164 TCR beta chains as associated with cytomegalovirus. An association between a missense DCLRE1C variant and V-gene and J-gene trimming of TCR beta chains was found in a later genetic analysis and replicated in an independent cohort. According to a later analysis, most CMV-associated TCR beta chains appeared to be HLA-restricted, and the HLA associations seemed to be driven largely by CMV exposure. In a later analysis, HLA-associated TCR beta chains showed more clonal expansion and lower generation probabilities than non-associated chains that were equally common. In an earlier analysis of 500 to 650 of the donors, most TCR beta V segments appeared in productive rearrangements about 90% or about 30% of the time, broadly matching IMGT annotations. A few of the identified cytomegalovirus-associated TCR beta chains were confirmed in vitro to be specific for cytomegalovirus antigens. In a later analysis, several top co-occurrence clusters were reported to appear linked to parvovirus B19, influenza, CMV and Epstein-Barr virus. Most TCR sequences were seen in very few donors, while some public TCRs were found in many individuals. In this cohort, only TCR beta chains were sequenced, and detectable features were limited by the absence of alpha or paired-chain data. In a later analysis, around 15,000 TCR beta sequences were associated with specific HLA alleles at a false discovery rate of 0.05. Correlated functional status among segregating V segments might be attributable to linkage disequilibrium, but an unknown experimental factor could not be ruled out. According to the authors, the approach could potentially be generalized to other disease states and immunological phenotypes. A further reported finding was that TCR beta sequences accurately predicted the HLA-A and HLA-B alleles for most subjects in the first cohort. Strong co-occurrence of HLA alleles, especially DR and DQ, made assigning TCR associations to individual alleles difficult. According to a later analysis, TCR association rates differed among HLA loci, with DRB1 alleles showing the most associated TCRs and HLA-C alleles showing the fewest. A later genetic analysis reported fewer N-insertions in productive TCRs among donors in an Asian-associated ancestry cluster than the roughly 700-donor mean.

The material sequenced was PBMCs. This TCR was sampled from a man aged 40-50 years in good health and CMV-seronegative. The sequence links TRBV5-1 to TRBJ1-3, with the D gene call left open. The CDR3 sequence is CASSSSLQSGNTIYF. The nucleotides read TGCGCCAGCAGCTCCAGTCTCCAGTCTGGAAACACCATATATTTT.